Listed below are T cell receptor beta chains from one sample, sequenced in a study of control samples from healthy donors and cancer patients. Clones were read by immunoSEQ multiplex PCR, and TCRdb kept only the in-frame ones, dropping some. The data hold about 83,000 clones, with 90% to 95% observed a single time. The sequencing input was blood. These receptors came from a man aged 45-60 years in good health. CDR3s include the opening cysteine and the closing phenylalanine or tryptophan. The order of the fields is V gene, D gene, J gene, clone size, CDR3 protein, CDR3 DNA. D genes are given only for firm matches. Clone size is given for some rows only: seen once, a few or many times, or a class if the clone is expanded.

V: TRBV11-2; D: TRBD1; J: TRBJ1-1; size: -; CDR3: CASSPSTGVLTEAFF; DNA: TGTGCCAGCAGCCCCTCGACAGGGGTCCTCACTGAAGCTTTCTTT
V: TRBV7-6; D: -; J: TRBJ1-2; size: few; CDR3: CASSSTGTGEGYTF; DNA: TGTGCCAGCAGCTCCACCGGGACGGGGGAGGGCTACACCTTC
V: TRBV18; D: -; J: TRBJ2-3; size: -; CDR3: CASSDAGDTQYF; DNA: TGTGCCAGCTCAGACGCAGGGGATACGCAGTATTTT
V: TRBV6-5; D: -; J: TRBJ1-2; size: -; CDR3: CASSYSHGVEILTF; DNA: TGTGCCAGCAGTTACTCACACGGGGTGGAAATATTGACCTTC
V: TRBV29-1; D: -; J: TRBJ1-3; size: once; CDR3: CSVNGGDGNTIYF; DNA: TGCAGCGTTAATGGGGGCGATGGAAACACCATATATTTT
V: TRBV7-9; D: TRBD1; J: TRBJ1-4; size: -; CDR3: CASSSTGVAEKLFF; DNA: TGTGCCAGCAGCTCGACAGGGGTGGCTGAAAAACTGTTTTTT
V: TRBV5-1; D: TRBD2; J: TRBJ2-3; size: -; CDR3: CASSRGGTGTDTQYF; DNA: TGCGCCAGCTCCCGGGGGGGGACCGGCACAGATACGCAGTATTTT
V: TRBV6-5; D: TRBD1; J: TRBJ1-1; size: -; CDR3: CASIKDRGSTEAFF; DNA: TGTGCCAGCATTAAAGACAGGGGGAGTACTGAAGCTTTCTTT
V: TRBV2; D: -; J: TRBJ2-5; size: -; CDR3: CASSVLETQYF; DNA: TGTGCCAGCAGTGTGTTAGAGACCCAGTACTTC
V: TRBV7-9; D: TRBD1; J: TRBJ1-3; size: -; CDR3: CASSWGDRGNTIYF; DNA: TGTGCCAGCAGCTGGGGGGACAGGGGAAACACCATATATTTT
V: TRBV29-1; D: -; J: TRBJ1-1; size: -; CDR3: CSARRATEAFF; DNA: TGCAGCGCCCGCCGTGCCACTGAAGCTTTCTTT
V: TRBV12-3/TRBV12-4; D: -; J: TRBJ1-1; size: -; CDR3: CASSLALDTEAFF; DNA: TGTGCCAGCAGTTTAGCGCTTGACACTGAAGCTTTCTTT
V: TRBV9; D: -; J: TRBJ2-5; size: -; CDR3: CASSGETQYF; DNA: TGTGCCAGCAGCGGAGAGACCCAGTACTTC
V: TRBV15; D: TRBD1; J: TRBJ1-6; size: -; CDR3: CATSFGTDNSPLHF; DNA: TGTGCCACCAGCTTTGGGACAGATAATTCACCCCTCCACTTT
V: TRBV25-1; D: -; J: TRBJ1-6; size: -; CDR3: CASSEGVSYNSPLHF; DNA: TGTGCCAGCAGTGAAGGGGTATCCTATAATTCACCCCTCCACTTT
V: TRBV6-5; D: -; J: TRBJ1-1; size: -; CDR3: CASTLMGDTEAFF; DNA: TGTGCCAGCACCCTTATGGGGGACACTGAAGCTTTCTTT
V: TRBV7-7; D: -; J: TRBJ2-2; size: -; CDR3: CASSRTESTGELFF; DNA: TGTGCCAGCAGCCGGACAGAATCTACCGGGGAGCTGTTTTTT
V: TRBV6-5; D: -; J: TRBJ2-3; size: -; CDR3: CASESTDTQYF; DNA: TGTGCCAGCGAGTCGACAGATACGCAGTATTTT
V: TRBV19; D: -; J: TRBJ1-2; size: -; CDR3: CASSTPDNNYGYTF; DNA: TGTGCCAGTAGTACTCCAGACAACAACTATGGCTACACCTTC
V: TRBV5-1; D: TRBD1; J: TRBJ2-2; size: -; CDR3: CASSLEDREAGELFF; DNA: TGCGCCAGCAGCTTGGAGGACAGGGAAGCCGGGGAGCTGTTTTTT
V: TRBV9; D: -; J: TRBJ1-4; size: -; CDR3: CASSVGPGTTNEKLFF; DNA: TGTGCCAGCAGCGTAGGTCCCGGAACAACTAATGAAAAACTGTTTTTT
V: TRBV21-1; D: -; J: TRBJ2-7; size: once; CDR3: CASIPGGGEQYF; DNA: TGTGCCAGCATCCCAGGGGGGGGAGAGCAGTACTTC
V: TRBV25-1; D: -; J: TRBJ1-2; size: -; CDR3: CASSAQGRGYGYTF; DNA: TGTGCCAGCAGTGCCCAGGGAAGGGGGTATGGCTACACCTTC
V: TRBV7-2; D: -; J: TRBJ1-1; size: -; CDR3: CASSLVGGMNTEAFF; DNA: TGTGCCAGCAGCTTAGTAGGAGGGATGAACACTGAAGCTTTCTTT
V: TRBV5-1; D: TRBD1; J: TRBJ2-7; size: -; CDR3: CASSLLRPTGDEQYF; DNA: TGCGCCAGCAGCCTACTACGCCCGACAGGGGACGAGCAGTACTTC
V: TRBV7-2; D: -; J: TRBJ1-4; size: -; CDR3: CASSTAITGQTNEKLFF; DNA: TGTGCCAGCAGCACAGCGATTACAGGGCAGACTAATGAAAAACTGTTTTTT
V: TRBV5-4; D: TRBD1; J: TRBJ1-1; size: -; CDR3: CASSLGQGDEAFF; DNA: TGTGCCAGCAGCCTCGGACAGGGCGATGAAGCTTTCTTT
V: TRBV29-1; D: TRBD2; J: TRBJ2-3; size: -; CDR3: CSVLAGGVTDTQYF; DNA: TGCAGCGTACTAGCGGGGGGGGTAACAGATACGCAGTATTTT
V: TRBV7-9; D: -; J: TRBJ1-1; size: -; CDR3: CASSLGGWGRTEAFF; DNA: TGTGCCAGCAGCTTAGGAGGATGGGGGAGGACTGAAGCTTTCTTT
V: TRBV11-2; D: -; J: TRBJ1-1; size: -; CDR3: CASSSGLGRTEAFF; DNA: TGTGCCAGCAGCTCGGGTCTGGGAAGAACTGAAGCTTTCTTT
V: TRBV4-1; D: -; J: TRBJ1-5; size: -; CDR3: CASSQEPHNNQPQHF; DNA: TGCGCCAGCAGCCAAGAGCCCCACAACAATCAGCCCCAGCATTTT
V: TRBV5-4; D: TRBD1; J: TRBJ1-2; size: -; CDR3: CASSFSQGARGYTF; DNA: TGTGCCAGCAGCTTTTCCCAGGGGGCGCGTGGCTACACCTTC
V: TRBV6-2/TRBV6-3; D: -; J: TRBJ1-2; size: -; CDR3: CASSYGQHGYTF; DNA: TGTGCCAGCAGTTATGGACAGCATGGCTACACCTTC
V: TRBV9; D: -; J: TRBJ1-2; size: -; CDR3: CASSPPDGPISGYTF; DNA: TGTGCCAGCAGCCCCCCGGACGGACCTATAAGTGGCTACACCTTC
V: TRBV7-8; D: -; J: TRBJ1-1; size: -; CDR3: CASSLRGTEAFF; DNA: TGTGCCAGCAGCTTACGTGGGACTGAAGCTTTCTTT
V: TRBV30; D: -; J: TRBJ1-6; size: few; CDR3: CAWRSSYNSPLHF; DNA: TGTGCCTGGAGGAGCTCCTATAATTCACCCCTCCACTTT
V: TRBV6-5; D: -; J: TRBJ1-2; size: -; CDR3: CASSYSSGNYGYTF; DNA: TGTGCCAGCAGTTACTCGAGCGGTAACTATGGCTACACCTTC
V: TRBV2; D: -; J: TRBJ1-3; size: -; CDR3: CATSDLSGNTIYF; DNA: TGTGCCACCTCGGACCTCTCTGGAAACACCATATATTTT
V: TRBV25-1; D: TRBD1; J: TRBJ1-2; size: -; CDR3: CASWTGRGYTF; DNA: TGTGCCAGCTGGACAGGCCGTGGCTACACCTTC
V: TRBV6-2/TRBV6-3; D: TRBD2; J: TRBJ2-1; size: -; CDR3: CASSYSPTSGLYNEQFF; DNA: TGTGCCAGCAGTTACTCCCCCACTAGCGGGTTATACAATGAGCAGTTCTTC
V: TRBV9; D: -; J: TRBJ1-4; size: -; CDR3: CASSVEMVGEKLFF; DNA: TGTGCCAGCAGCGTAGAAATGGTCGGTGAAAAACTGTTTTTT
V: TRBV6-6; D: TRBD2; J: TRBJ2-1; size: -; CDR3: CASSQSRGLGFVNEQFF; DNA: TGTGCCAGCAGTCAATCCCGTGGACTAGGGTTTGTCAATGAGCAGTTCTTC
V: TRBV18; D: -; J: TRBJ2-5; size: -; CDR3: CASSPLETSWETQYF; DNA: TGTGCCAGCTCACCACTGGAAACTTCATGGGAGACCCAGTACTTC
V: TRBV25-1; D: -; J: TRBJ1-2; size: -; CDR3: CASSDPAAANYGYTF; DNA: TGTGCCAGCAGTGATCCGGCAGCAGCTAACTATGGCTACACCTTC
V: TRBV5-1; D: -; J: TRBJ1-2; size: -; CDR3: CASSLDRQAGFYGYTF; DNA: TGCGCCAGCAGCCTGGACCGACAGGCCGGATTTTATGGCTACACCTTC
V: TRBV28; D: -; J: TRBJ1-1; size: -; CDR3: CASRRQRKAFF; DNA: TGTGCCAGCAGGCGTCAGAGGAAGGCTTTCTTT
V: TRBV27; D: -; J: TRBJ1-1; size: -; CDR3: CASSLSTGGEAFF; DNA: TGTGCCAGCAGTTTATCCACAGGAGGTGAAGCTTTCTTT
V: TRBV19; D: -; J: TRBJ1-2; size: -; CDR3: CASSMAGNYGYTF; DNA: TGTGCCAGTAGTATGGCGGGAAACTATGGCTACACCTTC
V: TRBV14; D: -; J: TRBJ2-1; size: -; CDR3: CASSWDFNEQFF; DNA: TGTGCCAGCAGCTGGGACTTCAATGAGCAGTTCTTC
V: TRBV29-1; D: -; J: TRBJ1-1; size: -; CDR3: CSVVSLVEAFF; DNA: TGCAGCGTTGTTAGTCTGGTTGAAGCTTTCTTT
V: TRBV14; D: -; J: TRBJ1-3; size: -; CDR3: CASSQGNGNTIYF; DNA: TGTGCCAGCAGCCAAGGCAATGGAAACACCATATATTTT
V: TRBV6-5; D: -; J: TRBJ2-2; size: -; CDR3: CASSYRRSGELFF; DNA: TGTGCCAGCAGTTACCGGCGGAGCGGGGAGCTGTTTTTT
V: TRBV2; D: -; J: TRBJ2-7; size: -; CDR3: CASSEANNPNLEQYF; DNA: TGTGCCAGCAGTGAAGCGAACAATCCGAACTTGGAGCAGTACTTC
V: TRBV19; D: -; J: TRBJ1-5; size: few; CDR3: CASNGQTNQPQHF; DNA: TGTGCCAGTAACGGCCAAACCAATCAGCCCCAGCATTTT
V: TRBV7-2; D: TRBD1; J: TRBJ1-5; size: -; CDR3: CASSWSGQENQPQHF; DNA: TGTGCCAGCAGCTGGTCCGGACAGGAGAATCAGCCCCAGCATTTT
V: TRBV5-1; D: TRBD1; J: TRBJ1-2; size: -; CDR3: CASSLGQGALSYGYTF; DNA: TGCGCCAGCAGCTTGGGGCAGGGGGCTTTAAGTTATGGCTACACCTTC
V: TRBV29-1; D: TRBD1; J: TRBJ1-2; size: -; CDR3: CSGTQGGNAGYTF; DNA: TGCAGCGGTACACAGGGGGGAAACGCTGGCTACACCTTC
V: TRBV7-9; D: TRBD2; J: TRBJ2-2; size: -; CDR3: CASSFASGNTGELFF; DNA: TGTGCCAGCAGCTTCGCTAGCGGGAACACCGGGGAGCTGTTTTTT
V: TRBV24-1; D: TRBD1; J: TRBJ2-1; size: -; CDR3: CATSEGDSANEQFF; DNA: TGTGCCACCAGTGAAGGGGACAGCGCCAATGAGCAGTTCTTC